This T cell receptor (beta chain) derives from a study of CD8 T cells in Susac syndrome. RNA was extracted with the RNeasy kit, and a quantity of 0.5 to 1 ug was reverse transcribed using random hexamers. Amplification of TCR beta CDR3 used immunoSEQ multiplex PCR across 54 Vbeta and 13 Jbeta. TCRdb reprocessed the immunoSEQ multiplex PCR reads via MiXCR and lists one record per CDR3 protein. The table lists about 210,000 distinct CDR3 sequences, 95% of them singletons. Points on this clonotype: Its antigen is still unknown.

Broader study findings: Individuals included in the TCR sequencing and HLA analysis were acknowledged by the study to be relatively few in number.

Trimming took off 5 bases at V and 2 bases at J, with 12 bases between the two ends. This CDR3 contains 15 residues. From germline, CDR1 is MDHEN and CDR2 SYDVKM. This chain connects TRBV28 to TRBJ2-2; D unclear. This sequence was found in a human donor with multiple sclerosis. Source material: CD4+ T cells from PBMCs. CDR3 loop: CASSPRIGNTGELFF. CDR3 sequence (DNA): TGTGCCAGCAGTCCGCGGATCGGAAACACCGGGGAGCTGTTTTTT.